This T cell receptor beta chain appears in the sequencing data of a study of blood T cells in healthy people across ages. The CDR3 totals 16 residues. V lost 2 bases and J 0 bases, leaving 12 bases between the germline ends. The V gene's germline CDR1 is SGHRS and CDR2 YFSETQ. Notes on this clonotype: No antigen is known for it.

The authors extracted at least 5.5 micrograms of total RNA per sample. Alongside a J-beta primer mix, a sample-barcoded 5' primer served in a second PCR lasting roughly 6 to 12 cycles. TCRdb called the 5' RACE reads again in MiXCR, with one record for every CDR3 protein. Of 850,000 to 1,100,000 distinct CDR3 sequences listed, under 40% are singletons. Study-level findings and limits: Possibly, changes in expanded clonotypes were confounded because donor CMV status was unknown. It was held that diversity estimates obtained from one million T cells represented underestimates.

The sequenced material came from blood. This sequence originates from a man in his late teens or twenties in good health. The rearrangement joins TRBV5-1 to TRBJ2-1, with a tentative D call TRBD1 (5 bases). The CDR3 coding sequence is TGCGCCAGCAGCTTCTCCAGGGAACGCTCCTACAATGAGCAGTTCTTC. It is translated as CASSFSRERSYNEQFF.